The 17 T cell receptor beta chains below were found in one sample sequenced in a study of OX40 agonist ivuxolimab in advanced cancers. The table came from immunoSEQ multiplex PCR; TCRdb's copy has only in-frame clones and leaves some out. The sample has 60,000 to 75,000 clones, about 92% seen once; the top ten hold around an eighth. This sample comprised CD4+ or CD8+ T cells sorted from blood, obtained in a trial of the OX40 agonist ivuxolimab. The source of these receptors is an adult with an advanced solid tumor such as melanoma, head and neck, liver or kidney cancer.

CDR3 coding DNA: TGTGCCTGGAGTGAGGGACTTACCTACGAGCAGTACTTC. It codes for CAWSEGLTYEQYF. This chain connects TRBV30 to TRBJ2-7; D is perhaps TRBD2 (6 bases). V gave up 1 base and J gave up 2 bases, with 9 bases separating them. There are 13 residues in the CDR3. Germline values: CDR1 GTSNPN, CDR2 SVGIG (reference sequence). Combining the CDR3 with reference TRBV30 and TRBJ2-7 gives the whole variable domain SQTIHQWPATLVQPVGSPLSLECTVEGTSNPNLYWYRQAAGRGLQLLFYSVGIGQISSEVPQNLSASRPQDRQFILSSKKLLLSDSGFYLCAWSEGLTYEQYFGPGTRLTVT.

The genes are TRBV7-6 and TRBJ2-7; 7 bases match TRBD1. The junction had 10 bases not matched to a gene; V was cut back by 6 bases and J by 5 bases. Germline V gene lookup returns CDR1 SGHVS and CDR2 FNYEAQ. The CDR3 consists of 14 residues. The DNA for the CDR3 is TGTGCCAGCAGTAGCCAACAGGGGAGAAACGAGCAGTACTTC. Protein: CASSSQQGRNEQYF.

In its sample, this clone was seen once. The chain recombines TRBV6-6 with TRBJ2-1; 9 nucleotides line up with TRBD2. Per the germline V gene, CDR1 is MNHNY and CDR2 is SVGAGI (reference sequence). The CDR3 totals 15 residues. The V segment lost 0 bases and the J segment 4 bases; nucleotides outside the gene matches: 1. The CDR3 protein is CASSYSSGGYNEQFF. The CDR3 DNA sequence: TGTGCCAGCAGTTACTCGAGCGGGGGGTACAATGAGCAGTTCTTC.

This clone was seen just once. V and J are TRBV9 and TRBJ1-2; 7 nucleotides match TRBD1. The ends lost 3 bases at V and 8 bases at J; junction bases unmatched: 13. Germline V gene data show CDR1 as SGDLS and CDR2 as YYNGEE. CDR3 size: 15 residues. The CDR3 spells CASSGATGPGEGYTF. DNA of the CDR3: TGTGCCAGCAGCGGGGCGACAGGGCCTGGGGAGGGCTACACCTTC.

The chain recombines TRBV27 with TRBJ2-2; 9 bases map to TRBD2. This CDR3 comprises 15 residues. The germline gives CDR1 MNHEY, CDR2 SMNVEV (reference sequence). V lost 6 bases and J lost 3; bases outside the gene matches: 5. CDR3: CASSPGLADTGELFF. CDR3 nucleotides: TGTGCCAGCAGCCCGGGACTAGCTGACACCGGGGAGCTGTTTTTT.

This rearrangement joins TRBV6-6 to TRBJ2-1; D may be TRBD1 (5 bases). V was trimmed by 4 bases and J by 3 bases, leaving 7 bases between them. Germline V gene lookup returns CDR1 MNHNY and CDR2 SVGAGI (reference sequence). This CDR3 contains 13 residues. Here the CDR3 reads CASSLGLYNEQFF. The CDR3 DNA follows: TGTGCCAGCAGTTTGGGGCTCTACAATGAGCAGTTCTTC.

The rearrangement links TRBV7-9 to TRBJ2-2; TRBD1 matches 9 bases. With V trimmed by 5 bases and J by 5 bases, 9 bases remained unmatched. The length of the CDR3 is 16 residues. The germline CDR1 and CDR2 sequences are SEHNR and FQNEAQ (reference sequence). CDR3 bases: TGTGCCAGCAGCACGCTACAGGGGGCGCGGACCGGGGAGCTGTTTTTT. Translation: CASSTLQGARTGELFF. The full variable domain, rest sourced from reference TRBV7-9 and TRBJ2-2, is DTGVSQNPRHKITKRGQNVTFRCDPISEHNRLYWYRQTLGQGPEFLTYFQNEAQLEKSRLLSDRFSAERPKGSFSTLEIQRTEQGDSAMYLCASSTLQGARTGELFFGEGSRLTVL.

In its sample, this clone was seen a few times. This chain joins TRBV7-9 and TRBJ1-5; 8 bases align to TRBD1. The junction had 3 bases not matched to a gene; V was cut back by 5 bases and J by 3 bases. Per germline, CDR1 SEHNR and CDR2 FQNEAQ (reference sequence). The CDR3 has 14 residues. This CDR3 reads CASSQDRVNQPQHF. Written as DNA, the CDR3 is TGTGCCAGCAGCCAGGACAGGGTCAATCAGCCCCAGCATTTT.

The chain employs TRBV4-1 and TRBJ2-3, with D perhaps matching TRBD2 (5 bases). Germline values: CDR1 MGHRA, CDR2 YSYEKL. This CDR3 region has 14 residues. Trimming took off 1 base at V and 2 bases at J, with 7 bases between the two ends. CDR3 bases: TGCGCCAGCAGCCAAGGGGAGAACACAGATACGCAGTATTTT. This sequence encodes CASSQGENTDTQYF.

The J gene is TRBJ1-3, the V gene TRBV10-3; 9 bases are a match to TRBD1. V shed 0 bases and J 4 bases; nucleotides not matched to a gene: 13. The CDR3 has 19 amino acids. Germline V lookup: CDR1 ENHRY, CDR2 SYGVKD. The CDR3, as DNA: TGTGCCATCAGTGAGTCGTCAGGGACAGGGTCCTTTGCCGGAAACACCATATATTTT. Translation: CAISESSGTGSFAGNTIYF.

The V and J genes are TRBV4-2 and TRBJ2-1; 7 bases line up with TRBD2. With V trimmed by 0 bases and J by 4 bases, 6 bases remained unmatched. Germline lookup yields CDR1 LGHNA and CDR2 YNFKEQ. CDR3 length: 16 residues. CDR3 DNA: TGTGCCAGCAGCCAAGAAGAAGCGGGGCCTTACAATGAGCAGTTCTTC. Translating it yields CASSQEEAGPYNEQFF.

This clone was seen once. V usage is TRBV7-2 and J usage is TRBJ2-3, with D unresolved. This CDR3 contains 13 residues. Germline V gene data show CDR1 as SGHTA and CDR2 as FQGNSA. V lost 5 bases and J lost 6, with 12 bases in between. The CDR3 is CASSQPPSDTQYF. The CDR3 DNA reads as TGTGCCAGCAGCCAGCCCCCGTCCGATACGCAGTATTTT.

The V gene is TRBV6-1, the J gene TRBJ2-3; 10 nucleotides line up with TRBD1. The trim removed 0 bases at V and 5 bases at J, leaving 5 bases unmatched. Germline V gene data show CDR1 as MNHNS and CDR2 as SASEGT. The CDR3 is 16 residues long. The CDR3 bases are TGTGCCAGCAGTGAAGCCCGGGGACAGGGGCAAGATACGCAGTATTTT. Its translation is CASSEARGQGQDTQYF.

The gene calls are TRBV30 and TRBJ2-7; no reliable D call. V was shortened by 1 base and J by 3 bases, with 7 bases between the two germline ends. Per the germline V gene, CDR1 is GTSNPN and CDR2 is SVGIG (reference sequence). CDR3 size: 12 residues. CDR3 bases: TGTGCCTGGAGTGAAGACGGCTACGAGCAGTACTTC. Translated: CAWSEDGYEQYF.

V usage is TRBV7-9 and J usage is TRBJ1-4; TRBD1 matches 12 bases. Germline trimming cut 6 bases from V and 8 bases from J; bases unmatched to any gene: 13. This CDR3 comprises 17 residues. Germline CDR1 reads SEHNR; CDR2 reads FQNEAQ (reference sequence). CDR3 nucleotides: TGTGCCAGCAGTTCCGGGACAGGGGGCTATGAATGGGAAAAACTGTTTTTT. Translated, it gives CASSSGTGGYEWEKLFF.

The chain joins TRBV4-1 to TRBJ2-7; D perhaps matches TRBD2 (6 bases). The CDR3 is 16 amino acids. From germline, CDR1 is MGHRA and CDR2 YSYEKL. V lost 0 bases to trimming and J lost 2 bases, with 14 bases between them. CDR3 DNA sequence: TGCGCCAGCAGCCAAGATCAAGGACTATTCCCCTACGAGCAGTACTTC. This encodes CASSQDQGLFPYEQYF.

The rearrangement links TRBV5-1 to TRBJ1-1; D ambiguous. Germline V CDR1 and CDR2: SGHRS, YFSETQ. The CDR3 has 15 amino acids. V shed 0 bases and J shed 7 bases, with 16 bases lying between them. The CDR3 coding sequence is TGCGCCAGCAGCTTGGCGGACGCCCGTGAAGGTGAAGCTTTCTTT. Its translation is CASSLADAREGEAFF.